Listed below are T cell receptor beta chains from one sample, sequenced in a study of neurological immune-mediated disorders. Each CDR3 protein is one row after TCRdb ran MiXCR on the 5' RACE reads. The table includes roughly 75,000 distinct CDR3 sequences, just over 2.5% detected once. The specimen was PBMCs. Receptors were obtained from a woman aged 25 to 39 with multiple sclerosis. Both conserved end residues are part of each CDR3. The D gene is left open where the match is weak. Clone size, where shown, is once, few, many, or a class for clones that have expanded.

V gene	clone size	J gene	D gene	CDR3 protein	CDR3 DNA
TRBV5-5	many	TRBJ2-3	.	CASSILQQGSQYF	TGTGCCAGCAGCATCTTGCAGCAAGGATCGCAGTATTTT
TRBV4-3	.	TRBJ2-4	.	CASSQGLREAKNIQYF	TGCGCCAGCAGCCAAGGCTTGAGAGAGGCCAAAAACATTCAGTACTTC
TRBV24-1	many	TRBJ1-2	.	CATSQADRRGYTF	TGTGCCACCAGCCAGGCCGACCGAAGGGGCTACACCTTC
TRBV12-3/TRBV12-4	many	TRBJ2-7	TRBD1	CASSWTGGTYEQYF	TGTGCCAGCAGTTGGACAGGGGGGACCTACGAGCAGTACTTC
TRBV29-1	.	TRBJ2-7	TRBD1	CSAGQGATYEQYF	TGCAGCGCCGGACAGGGGGCTACCTACGAGCAGTACTTC
TRBV10-3	many	TRBJ2-3	.	CAISESPTDTQYF	TGTGCCATCAGTGAGTCCCCCACAGATACGCAGTATTTT
TRBV9	many	TRBJ2-5	TRBD2	CASSFGTSGSETQYF	TGTGCCAGCAGCTTTGGGACTAGCGGGAGTGAGACCCAGTACTTC
TRBV18	many	TRBJ1-4	.	CASSPLGPGRNEKLFF	TGTGCCAGCTCACCTCTAGGTCCAGGACGTAATGAAAAACTGTTTTTT
TRBV18	many	TRBJ2-5	.	CASSPAGIQETQYF	TGTGCCAGCTCACCGGCGGGCATCCAAGAGACCCAGTACTTC
TRBV20-1	many	TRBJ2-1	TRBD2	CSARPAGGLAGGQTYNEQFF	TGCAGTGCTAGACCCGCGGGGGGCCTAGCGGGAGGCCAAACGTACAATGAGCAGTTCTTC
TRBV29-1	many	TRBJ1-4	.	CSVESGGGEKLFF	TGCAGCGTTGAATCGGGGGGTGGTGAAAAACTGTTTTTT
TRBV20-1	many	TRBJ2-7	TRBD1	CSAAHPGQGSYEQYF	TGCAGTGCCGCTCATCCGGGACAGGGGAGTTATGAGCAGTACTTC
TRBV12-3/TRBV12-4	many	TRBJ2-7	.	CASSPVRYEQYF	TGTGCCAGCAGCCCGGTCCGCTACGAGCAGTACTTC
TRBV2	many	TRBJ2-4	.	CASSYRDPKNIQYF	TGTGCCAGCAGTTACCGGGACCCAAAAAACATTCAGTACTTC
TRBV10-3	few	TRBJ2-1	TRBD2	CAISGPWEGTLNEQFF	TGTGCCATCAGTGGCCCCTGGGAGGGGACTCTCAATGAGCAGTTCTTC
TRBV5-1	many	TRBJ2-7	.	CASSRAEASYEQYF	TGCGCCAGCAGCAGAGCGGAGGCTTCCTACGAGCAGTACTTC
TRBV6-5	many	TRBJ2-7	.	CASSYSTGLEQYF	TGTGCCAGCAGTTACTCCACAGGGCTCGAGCAGTACTTC
TRBV20-1	many	TRBJ2-2	TRBD1	CSARDSNTGELFF	TGCAGTGCTCGGGACAGTAACACCGGGGAGCTGTTTTTT
TRBV7-2	many	TRBJ2-1	TRBD2	CASSLALREGRQFF	TGTGCCAGCAGCTTAGCACTTCGGGAGGGCCGGCAGTTCTTC
TRBV5-6	many	TRBJ1-2	.	CASSLVSTNYGYTF	TGTGCCAGCAGCTTGGTCAGTACTAACTATGGCTACACCTTC
TRBV7-3	many	TRBJ1-1	.	CASKLNPGGTEAFF	TGTGCCAGCAAACTCAACCCCGGGGGCACTGAAGCTTTCTTT
TRBV5-1	many	TRBJ2-6	.	CASSLFPSDSGANVLTF	TGCGCCAGCAGCTTGTTCCCTTCCGACTCTGGGGCCAACGTCCTGACTTTC
TRBV15	many	TRBJ1-6	TRBD1	CATSIHRDRASPLHF	TGTGCCACCAGCATCCACCGGGACAGGGCTTCACCCCTCCACTTT
TRBV7-2	many	TRBJ2-2	.	CASSLNQGTGELFF	TGTGCCAGCAGCCTTAACCAGGGCACCGGGGAGCTGTTTTTT
TRBV5-1	many	TRBJ2-2	TRBD1	CASSLGPTGADGELFF	TGCGCCAGCAGCCTTGGCCCCACAGGGGCGGACGGGGAGCTGTTTTTT
TRBV12-3/TRBV12-4	many	TRBJ1-2	.	CASSLNTNYGYTF	TGTGCCAGCAGCCTGAATACTAACTATGGCTACACCTTC
TRBV7-2	many	TRBJ1-1	.	CASRRSVNTEAFF	TGTGCCAGCAGACGTTCAGTGAACACTGAAGCTTTCTTT
TRBV4-3	many	TRBJ1-4	.	CASSQEPGPPMKLFF	TGCGCCAGCAGCCAAGAACCGGGACCGCCGATGAAACTGTTTTTT
TRBV12-3/TRBV12-4	many	TRBJ2-7	.	CASSSQAGQLSYEQYF	TGTGCCAGCAGTTCCCAAGCGGGACAGCTCTCCTACGAGCAGTACTTC
TRBV7-9	many	TRBJ2-7	.	CASSLVGPTGEQYF	TGTGCCAGCAGCTTAGTAGGCCCCACCGGCGAGCAGTACTTC
TRBV12-3/TRBV12-4	many	TRBJ1-1	.	CASSLAHFGIETEAFF	TGTGCCAGCAGTTTGGCCCATTTTGGAATCGAGACTGAAGCTTTCTTT
TRBV20-1	many	TRBJ2-5	.	CSAREYREQETQYF	TGCAGTGCTAGAGAATACCGGGAGCAAGAGACCCAGTACTTC
TRBV10-3	many	TRBJ2-1	.	CAISDVSNEQFF	TGTGCCATCAGTGACGTAAGCAATGAGCAGTTCTTC
TRBV6-4	many	TRBJ1-2	TRBD1	CASREGDSYGYTF	TGTGCCAGCAGAGAGGGGGACAGCTATGGCTACACCTTC
TRBV20-1	many	TRBJ2-1	TRBD2	CSARLAGAGNEQFF	TGCAGTGCTAGACTAGCGGGCGCTGGCAATGAGCAGTTCTTC
TRBV6-5	many	TRBJ1-2	.	CASNPGAGGYTF	TGTGCCAGCAATCCCGGGGCCGGAGGCTACACCTTC
TRBV11-2	many	TRBJ2-1	.	CASRSTGSNEQFF	TGTGCCAGCAGGAGTACAGGAAGCAATGAGCAGTTCTTC
TRBV4-1	few	TRBJ1-6	.	CASSQDRTGGSPLHF	TGCGCCAGCAGCCAAGATAGAACGGGCGGCTCACCCCTCCACTTT
TRBV12-3/TRBV12-4	many	TRBJ1-2	TRBD1	CASRRWDRDREDGYTF	TGTGCCAGCAGGAGGTGGGACAGGGATCGCGAGGATGGCTACACCTTC
TRBV6-2/TRBV6-3	many	TRBJ2-7	TRBD2	CASGRAPFPEQYF	TGTGCCAGCGGGAGGGCCCCCTTCCCCGAGCAGTACTTC